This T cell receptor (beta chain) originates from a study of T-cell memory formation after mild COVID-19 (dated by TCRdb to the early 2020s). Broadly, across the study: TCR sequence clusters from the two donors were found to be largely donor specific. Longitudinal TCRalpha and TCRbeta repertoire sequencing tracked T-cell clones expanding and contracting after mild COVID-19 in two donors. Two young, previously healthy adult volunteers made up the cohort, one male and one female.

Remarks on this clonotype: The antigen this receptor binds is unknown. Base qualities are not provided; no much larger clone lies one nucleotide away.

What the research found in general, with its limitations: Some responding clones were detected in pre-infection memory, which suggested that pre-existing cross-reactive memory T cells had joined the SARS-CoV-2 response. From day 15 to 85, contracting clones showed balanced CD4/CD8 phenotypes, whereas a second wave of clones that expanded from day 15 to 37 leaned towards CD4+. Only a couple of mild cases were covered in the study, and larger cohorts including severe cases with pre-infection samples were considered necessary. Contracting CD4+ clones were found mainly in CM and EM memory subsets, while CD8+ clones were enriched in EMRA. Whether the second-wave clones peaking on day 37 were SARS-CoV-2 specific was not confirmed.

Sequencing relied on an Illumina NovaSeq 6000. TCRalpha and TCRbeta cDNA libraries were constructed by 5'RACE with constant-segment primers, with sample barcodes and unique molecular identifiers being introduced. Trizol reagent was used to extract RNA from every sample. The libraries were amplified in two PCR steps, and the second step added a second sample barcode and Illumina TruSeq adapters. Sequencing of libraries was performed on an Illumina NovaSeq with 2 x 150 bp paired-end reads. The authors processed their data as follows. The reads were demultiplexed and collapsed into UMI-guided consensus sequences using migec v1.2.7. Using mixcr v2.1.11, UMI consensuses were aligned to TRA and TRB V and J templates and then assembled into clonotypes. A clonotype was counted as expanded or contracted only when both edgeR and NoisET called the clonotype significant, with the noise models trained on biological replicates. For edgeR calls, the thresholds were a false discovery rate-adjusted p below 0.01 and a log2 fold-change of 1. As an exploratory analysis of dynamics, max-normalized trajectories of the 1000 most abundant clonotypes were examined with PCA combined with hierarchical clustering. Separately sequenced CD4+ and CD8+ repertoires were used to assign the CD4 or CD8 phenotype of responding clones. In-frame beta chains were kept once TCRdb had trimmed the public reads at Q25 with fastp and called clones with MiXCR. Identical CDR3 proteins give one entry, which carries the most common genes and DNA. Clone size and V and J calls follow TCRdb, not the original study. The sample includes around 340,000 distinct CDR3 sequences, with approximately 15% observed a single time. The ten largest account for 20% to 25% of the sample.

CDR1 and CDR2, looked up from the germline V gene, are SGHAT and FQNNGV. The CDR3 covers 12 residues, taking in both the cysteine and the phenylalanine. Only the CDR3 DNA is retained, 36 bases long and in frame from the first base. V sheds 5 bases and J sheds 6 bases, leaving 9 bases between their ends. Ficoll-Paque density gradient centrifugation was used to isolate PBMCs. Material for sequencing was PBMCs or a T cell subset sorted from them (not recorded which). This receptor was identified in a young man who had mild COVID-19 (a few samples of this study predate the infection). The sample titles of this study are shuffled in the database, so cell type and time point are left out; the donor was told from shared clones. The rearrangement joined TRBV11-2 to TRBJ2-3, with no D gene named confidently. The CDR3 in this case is CASSPSIDTQYF. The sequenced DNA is TGTGCCAGCAGCCCGAGTATTGATACGCAGTATTTT.